Each of the 9 T cell receptor beta chains below was sequenced from the same sample in a study of T cell responses to AZD1222 COVID-19 vaccine. TCRdb keeps only in-frame clones here, not all; method: immunoSEQ multiplex PCR. Of around 160,000 clones in the sample, 90% to 95% were seen once. The sample here was peripheral blood, taken 28 days after the second AZD1222 dose. The receptors derive from an adult who received the AZD1222 COVID-19 vaccine.

V is TRBV9 and J is TRBJ2-7; 10 positions agree with TRBD1. CDR3 size: 15 residues. The J segment lost 4 bases and the V segment lost 0 bases, leaving 4 bases of the junction unmatched. The germline V gene has CDR1 SGDLS and CDR2 YYNGEE. The CDR3 coding sequence is TGTGCCAGCAGCGTAGGACCGGGACAGGGGTACGAGCAGTACTTC. As protein: CASSVGPGQGYEQYF.

The table lists this clone with a count of one. This chain connects TRBV19 to TRBJ1-2; 12 bases align to TRBD1. The J segment lost 7 bases and the V segment lost 6 bases, leaving 12 bases of the junction unmatched. CDR1 LNHDA and CDR2 SQIVND come from the germline V gene (reference sequence). The CDR3 extends over 16 amino acids. The CDR3 sequence: CASSSGQGAQPGGYTF. DNA of the CDR3: TGTGCCAGTAGCTCGGGACAGGGGGCGCAGCCTGGTGGCTACACCTTC.

This sequence joins TRBV12-1 and TRBJ1-5. TRBV12-1 is noted as a pseudogene. This CDR3 has 13 residues. CDR3 amino acids: CASSPLGFQPQHF. The CDR3, as DNA: TGTGCCAGCAGCCCTCTCGGGTTTCAGCCCCAGCATTTT.

The chain uses TRBV30 and TRBJ1-5; 7 nucleotides agree with TRBD1. This CDR3 contains 14 residues. From germline, CDR1 is GTSNPN and CDR2 SVGIG (reference sequence). Losses at the gene ends were 5 bases for V and 6 bases for J; bases not matched to a gene: 10. CDR3 amino acids: CAWGRGLKSQPQHF. The CDR3 region has the DNA TGTGCCTGGGGCAGGGGGTTAAAGAGTCAGCCCCAGCATTTT.

The gene calls are TRBV2 and TRBJ1-2; D not resolved. Germline V gives CDR1 SNHLY, CDR2 FYNNEI. V gave up 6 bases and J gave up 7 bases, with 18 bases separating them. This CDR3 has 14 residues. CDR3 sequence (DNA): TGTGCCAGCAGAAGACTCCAAGCCCCTGGTGGCTACACCTTC. It codes for CASRRLQAPGGYTF.

CDR3 DNA sequence: TGTGCCAGCAGCATGGGACTCTTGAACACTGAAGCTTTCTTT. As protein: CASSMGLLNTEAFF. This chain uses TRBV5-4 with TRBJ1-1, with D possibly being TRBD1 (5 bases). The CDR3 spans 14 residues. Germline loops: CDR1 SGHNT, CDR2 YYREEE (reference sequence). Trimming stripped 4 bases from V and 0 bases from J, with 10 bases between. Together with reference TRBV5-4 and TRBJ1-1, the CDR3 gives the full variable domain: ETGVTQSPTHLIKTRGQQVTLRCSSQSGHNTVSWYQQALGQGPQFIFQYYREEENGRGNFPPRFSGLQFPNYSSELNVNALELDDSALYLCASSMGLLNTEAFFGQGTRLTVV.

This chain links TRBV5-1 with TRBJ1-3; D unresolved. V lost 0 bases, J lost 5 bases, and 9 bases lay in between. Looked up from germline, CDR1 is SGHRS and CDR2 is YFSETQ. This CDR3 region has 14 residues. CDR3 DNA: TGCGCCAGCAGCTTGGGGGTTTTACGAAACACCATATATTTT. This codes for CASSLGVLRNTIYF. Filled out from reference TRBV5-1 and TRBJ1-3, the complete variable domain reads KAGVTQTPRYLIKTRGQQVTLSCSPISGHRSVSWYQQTPGQGLQFLFEYFSETQRNKGNFPGRFSGRQFSNSRSEMNVSTLELGDSALYLCASSLGVLRNTIYFGEGSWLTVV.

This sequence joins TRBV15 and TRBJ1-1; a possible D gene is TRBD1 (5 bases). In germline, CDR1 is LNHNV, CDR2 YYDKDF (reference sequence). The CDR3 is 15 amino acids. The V and J ends lost 0 bases and 3 bases respectively, with 11 bases between them. The CDR3 sequence is CATSREGVGDTEAFF. Here the CDR3 DNA reads TGTGCCACCAGCAGAGAGGGGGTAGGGGACACTGAAGCTTTCTTT.

The chain carries TRBV19 and TRBJ1-5; TRBD1 agrees at 7 bases. V was clipped by 5 bases and J by 7 bases; unmatched bases: 11. Germline V gene data show CDR1 as LNHDA and CDR2 as SQIVND (reference sequence). The CDR3 is 15 residues long. As DNA, the CDR3 is TGTGCCAGTAGTCCAGGGGGTTCGGGGGGACAGCCCCAGCATTTT. This sequence encodes CASSPGGSGGQPQHF.